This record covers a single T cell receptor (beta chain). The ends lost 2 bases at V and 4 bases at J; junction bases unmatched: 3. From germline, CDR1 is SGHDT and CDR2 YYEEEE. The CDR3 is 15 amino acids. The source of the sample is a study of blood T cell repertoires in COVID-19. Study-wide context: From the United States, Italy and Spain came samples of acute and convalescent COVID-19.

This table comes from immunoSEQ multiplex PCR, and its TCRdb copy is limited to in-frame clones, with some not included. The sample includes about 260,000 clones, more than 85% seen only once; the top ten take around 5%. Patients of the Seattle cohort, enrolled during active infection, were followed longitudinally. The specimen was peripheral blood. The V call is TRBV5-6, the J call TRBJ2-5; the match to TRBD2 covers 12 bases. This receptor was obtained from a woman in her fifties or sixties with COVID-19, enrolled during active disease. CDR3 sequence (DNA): TGTGCCAGCAGCTTTCGACTAGCGGGAGTAGAGACCCAGTACTTC. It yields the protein CASSFRLAGVETQYF.